Described below is a single T cell receptor beta chain sequence and its context. In the study's own analysis: Nucleated cell number was recorded as an estimate derived from reference gene primer amplification. Libraries were prepared by immunoSEQ multiplex PCR; TCRdb keeps only in-frame clonotypes and omits some of them. That table is the source of V, J and clone size, and D and trimming were worked out from the DNA. This sample carries hundreds of thousands of clones, over 75% of them seen once, and the ten largest clones take about 1.7%. This record belongs to a study of blood T cell repertoires in COVID-19. Across the study: COVID-19 samples from acute and convalescent phases originated in the United States, Italy and Spain.

With 5 bases clipped from V and 3 bases from J, the junction kept 12 bases outside the gene matches. Germline V gene data show CDR1 as SGHNT and CDR2 as YYREEE (reference sequence). The CDR3 contains 18 residues. The study drew participants aged about 18 to 89 years from 20 to 30 US areas. The TCR sequence derives from a man in his forties or fifties who had recovered from COVID-19. V is TRBV5-4 and J is TRBJ2-7; 15 nucleotides match TRBD2. Source material: PBMCs or T cells enriched from blood (not recorded which). CDR3 sequence reads: CASSSGTSGRQILYEQYF. The CDR3, as DNA: TGTGCCAGCAGTTCCGGGACTAGCGGGAGGCAAATCCTCTACGAGCAGTACTTC.